The present T cell receptor (beta chain) was sequenced within a study of control samples from healthy donors and cancer patients. This clone was seen only a few times. Assay used: immunoSEQ multiplex PCR; TCRdb lists only in-frame clones, some missing. This sample has some 6,700 clones, with around 75% found just once. The germline V gene encodes CDR1 SGDLS and CDR2 YYNGEE. The CDR3 is made up of 17 amino acids. Trimming at V came to 1 base and at J to 0 bases, leaving 8 bases not matched to a gene. The source is a male donor with melanoma. The sequencing input was formalin-fixed, paraffin-embedded tissue. The chain carries TRBV9 and TRBJ2-3; 7 bases line up with TRBD2. The CDR3 nucleotides read TGTGCCAGCAGCGTAATGTGGGGCGGGGGAAGCACAGATACGCAGTATTTT. Its translation: CASSVMWGGGSTDTQYF.